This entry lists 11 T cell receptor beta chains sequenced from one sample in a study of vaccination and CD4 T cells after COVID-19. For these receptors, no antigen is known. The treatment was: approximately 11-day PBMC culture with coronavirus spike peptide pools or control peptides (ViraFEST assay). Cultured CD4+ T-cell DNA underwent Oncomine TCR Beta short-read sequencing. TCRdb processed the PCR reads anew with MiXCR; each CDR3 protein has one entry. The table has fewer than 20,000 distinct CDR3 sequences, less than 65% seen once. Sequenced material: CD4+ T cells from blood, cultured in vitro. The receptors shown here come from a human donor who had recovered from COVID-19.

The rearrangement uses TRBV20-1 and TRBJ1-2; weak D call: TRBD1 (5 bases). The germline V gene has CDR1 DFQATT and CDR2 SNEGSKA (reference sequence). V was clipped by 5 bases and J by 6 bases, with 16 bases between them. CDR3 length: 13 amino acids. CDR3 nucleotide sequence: TGCAGTGCTGAACCCGGGACGGGGGATGGCTACACCTTC. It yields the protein CSAEPGTGDGYTF.

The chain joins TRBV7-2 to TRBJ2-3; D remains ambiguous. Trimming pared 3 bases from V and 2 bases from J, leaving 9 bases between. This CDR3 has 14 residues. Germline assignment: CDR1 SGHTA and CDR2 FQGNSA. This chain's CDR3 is CASSLNPTTDTQYF. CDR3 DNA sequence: TGTGCCAGCAGCTTGAATCCCACCACAGATACGCAGTATTTT. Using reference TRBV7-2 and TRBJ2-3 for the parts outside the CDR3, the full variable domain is GAGVSQSPSNKVTEKGKDVELRCDPISGHTALYWYRQSLGQGLEFLIYFQGNSAPDKSGLPSDRFSAERTGGSVSTLTIQRTQQEDSAVYLCASSLNPTTDTQYFGPGTRLTVL.

CDR3 nucleotide sequence: TGTGCCTGGAGTGGGGGGTGGACAGATACGCAGTATTTT. This sequence encodes CAWSGGWTDTQYF. The V call is TRBV30, the J call TRBJ2-3, with D perhaps matching TRBD1 or TRBD2 (5 bases each). The CDR3 length is 13 residues. The germline V gene has CDR1 GTSNPN and CDR2 SVGIG (reference sequence). Trimming pared 1 base from V and 3 bases from J, leaving 8 bases between.

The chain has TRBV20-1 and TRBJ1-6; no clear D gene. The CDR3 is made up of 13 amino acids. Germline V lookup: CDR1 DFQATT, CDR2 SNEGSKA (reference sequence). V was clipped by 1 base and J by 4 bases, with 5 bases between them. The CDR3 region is CSARGPYNSPLHF. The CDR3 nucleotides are TGCAGTGCTAGAGGACCTTATAATTCACCCCTCCACTTT.

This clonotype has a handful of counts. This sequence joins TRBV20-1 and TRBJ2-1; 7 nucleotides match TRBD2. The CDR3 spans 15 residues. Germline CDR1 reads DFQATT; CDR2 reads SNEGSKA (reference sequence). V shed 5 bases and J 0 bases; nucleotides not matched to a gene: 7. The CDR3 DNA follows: TGCAGTGCTGGGGGACTAACCAACTCCTACAATGAGCAGTTCTTC. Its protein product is CSAGGLTNSYNEQFF.

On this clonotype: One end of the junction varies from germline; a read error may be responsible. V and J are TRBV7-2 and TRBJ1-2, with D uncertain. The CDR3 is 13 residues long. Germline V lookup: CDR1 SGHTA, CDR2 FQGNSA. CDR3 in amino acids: CVSSLDGSYGYTF. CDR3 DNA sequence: TGTGTCAGCAGCTTAGACGGATCCTATGGCTACACCTTC.

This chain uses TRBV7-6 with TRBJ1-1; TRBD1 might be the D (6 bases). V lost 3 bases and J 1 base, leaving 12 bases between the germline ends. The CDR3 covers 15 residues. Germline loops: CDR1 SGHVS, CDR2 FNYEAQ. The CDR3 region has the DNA TGTGCCAGCAGCTTGGGGGCCTTCGGGAACACTGAAGCTTTCTTT. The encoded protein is CASSLGAFGNTEAFF.

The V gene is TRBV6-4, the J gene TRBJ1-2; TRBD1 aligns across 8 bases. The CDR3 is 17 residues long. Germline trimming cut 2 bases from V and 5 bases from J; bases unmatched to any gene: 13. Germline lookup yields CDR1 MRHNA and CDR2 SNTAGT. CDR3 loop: CASSDRAGGAEWYGYTF. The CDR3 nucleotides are TGTGCCAGCAGTGACCGGGCAGGGGGCGCGGAATGGTATGGCTACACCTTC.

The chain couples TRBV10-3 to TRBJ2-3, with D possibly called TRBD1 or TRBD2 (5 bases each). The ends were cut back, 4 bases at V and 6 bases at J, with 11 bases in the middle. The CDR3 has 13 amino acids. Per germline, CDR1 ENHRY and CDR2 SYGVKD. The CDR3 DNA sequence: TGTGCCATCAGTGTGGGGAGACAGGATACGCAGTATTTT. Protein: CAISVGRQDTQYF.

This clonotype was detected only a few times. CDR3 loop: CASSLDREQYF. DNA for the CDR3: TGTGCCAGCAGCTTAGATCGCGAGCAGTACTTC. The chain employs TRBV7-8 and TRBJ2-7, with D unresolved. Germline values: CDR1 SGHVS, CDR2 FQNEAQ. CDR3 length: 11 residues. Trimming shortened V by 1 base and J by 6 bases, and 4 bases separated the two germline ends. The full variable domain, rest sourced from reference TRBV7-8 and TRBJ2-7, is GAGVSQSPRYKVAKRGQDVALRCDPISGHVSLFWYQQALGQGPEFLTYFQNEAQLDKSGLPSDRFFAERPEGSVSTLKIQRTQQEDSAVYLCASSLDREQYFGPGTRLTVT.

The CDR3 DNA follows: TGTGCCAGCAGCTGTCGGGGGGGGCGGGGGAAGGGCGGCGAGCAGTACTTC. As protein: CASSCRGGRGKGGEQYF. V gene TRBV21-1 combines with J gene TRBJ2-7; the D call in the table, TRBD1, was not verified against the DNA. TRBV21-1 is tagged as a pseudogene. The CDR3 covers 17 residues.